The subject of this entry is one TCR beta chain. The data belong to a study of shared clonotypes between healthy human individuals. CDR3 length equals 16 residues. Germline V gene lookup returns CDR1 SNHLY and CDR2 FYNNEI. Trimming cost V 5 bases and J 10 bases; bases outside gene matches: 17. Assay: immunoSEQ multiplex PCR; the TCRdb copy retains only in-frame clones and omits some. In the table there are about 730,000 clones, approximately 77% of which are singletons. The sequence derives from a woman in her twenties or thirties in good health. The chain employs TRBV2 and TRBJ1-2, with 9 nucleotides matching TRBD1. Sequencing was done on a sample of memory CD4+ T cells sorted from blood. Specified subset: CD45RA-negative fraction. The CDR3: CASSQRPGTGLGDYTF. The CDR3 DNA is TGTGCCAGCAGTCAACGTCCCGGGACAGGGTTAGGTGACTACACCTTC.